The clone carrying this T cell receptor (beta chain) was seen only a few times. The antigen is unknown. TCRdb re-derived calls from the 5' RACE reads in MiXCR, one entry per CDR3 protein. The sample yields over 250,000 distinct CDR3 sequences, roughly 4% seen once. CDR1 and CDR2 from the germline V gene are MNHEY and SMNVEV (reference sequence). V trimming: 5 bases; J trimming: 7 bases; junction bases outside the gene matches: 8. The CDR3 totals 14 residues. The entry originates in a study of T cells after yellow fever vaccination. Study context: Researchers used SMART-Seq v4 Ultra Low Input to prepare fractions that had low cell numbers.

Study-wide points: Most clones from primary vaccination resurfaced after the booster (approximately 95% CD4, 88% CD8).

The chain recombines TRBV27 with TRBJ2-3; 8 bases match TRBD2. The receptor was isolated from a man aged 18 to 30 who received the YFV17D yellow fever vaccine. The input for sequencing was PBMCs, taken 5 days after the yellow fever booster vaccination. The CDR3 protein is CASSPGLAYHTQYF. CDR3 DNA: TGTGCCAGCAGTCCCGGACTAGCTTACCATACGCAGTATTTT.